This T cell receptor beta chain emerged from a study of persistence of HIV-infected CD4 T cells. Overall study results and limits: Antigen-responding cells were enriched for degenerate expanded CDR3beta sequences.

Lysates of CMV-infected fibroblasts at 10 ug/mL stimulated these cells. Sorted nonresponding memory CD4+ T cells were CD40L-negative, CD69-negative, CD45RO-high. Germline V gene data show CDR1 as MNHEY and CDR2 as SMNVEV (reference sequence). This CDR3 has 13 residues. Trimming removed 0 bases from V and 5 bases from J, with 7 bases in between. Concerning this clone itself: No antigen is known for it.

Sequencing used immunoSEQ version 4 in survey mode. The method was immunoSEQ multiplex PCR; TCRdb's version includes in-frame clones alone and lacks a portion of them. The table shows approximately 26,000 clones, with around 82% occurring only once. The clonotype originates from an adult woman with HIV who was CMV-seropositive. The rearrangement uses TRBV27 and TRBJ2-5, with a weak D call TRBD1 (5 bases). Specimen: CD4+ T cells sorted from PBMCs after roughly 19-hour stimulation, collected from a patient who received antiretroviral therapy. As DNA, the CDR3 is TGTGCCAGCAGTTTATCCAGGGTTGAGACCCAGTACTTC. As protein: CASSLSRVETQYF.